The rows below give T cell receptor beta chains drawn from one sample of a study of T-cell memory formation after mild COVID-19. TCRdb re-derived calls from the 5' RACE reads in MiXCR, one entry per CDR3 protein. Among 44,000 or so distinct CDR3 sequences listed, 7.5% to 10% were seen once. Source material: PBMCs or a T cell subset sorted from them (not recorded which). All receptors derive from an adult woman who had mild COVID-19 (a few samples of this study predate the infection). Cell type and time point are not known. Each CDR3 is given with its conserved first and last residue. A D gene is named only where the DNA matches it firmly. Clone size is stated in some rows and not others, as once, few, many or a class when expanded.

TRBV24-1	NA	TRBJ2-1	NA	CATSDLTGRVYEQFF	TGTGCCACCAGTGATTTAACAGGGAGGGTATATGAGCAGTTCTTC
TRBV6-2/TRBV6-3	few	TRBJ2-1	TRBD2	CASSYLGLAGVYSEQFF	TGTGCCAGCAGTTACCTCGGACTAGCGGGGGTCTACAGTGAGCAGTTCTTC
TRBV2	NA	TRBJ1-2	NA	CASREFQGYNYGYTF	TGTGCCAGCAGAGAATTCCAGGGGTATAACTATGGCTACACCTTC
TRBV24-1	NA	TRBJ1-1	NA	CATSSTGNTEAFF	TGTGCCACCAGTAGCACAGGGAACACTGAAGCTTTCTTT
TRBV9	NA	TRBJ1-5	NA	CASSVSPYSNQPQHF	TGTGCCAGCAGCGTAAGCCCATATAGCAATCAGCCCCAGCATTTT
TRBV19	few	TRBJ2-2	NA	CASGQLGELFF	TGTGCCAGTGGACAGCTCGGGGAGCTGTTTTTT
TRBV9	medium-sized	TRBJ2-7	TRBD2	CASNPGGRAYEQYF	TGTGCCAGCAACCCTGGCGGGAGGGCCTACGAGCAGTACTTC
TRBV19	NA	TRBJ2-1	NA	CASSPEWSYNEQFF	TGTGCCAGTAGCCCCGAGTGGTCCTACAATGAGCAGTTCTTC
TRBV6-2/TRBV6-3	NA	TRBJ2-7	TRBD2	CASRRTSGGMYEQYF	TGTGCCAGCAGACGGACTAGCGGGGGTATGTACGAGCAGTACTTC
TRBV27	NA	TRBJ1-2	TRBD1	CASSFGQAYYGYTF	TGTGCCAGCAGTTTCGGACAGGCTTACTATGGCTACACCTTC
TRBV7-2	NA	TRBJ1-2	NA	CASSLISGNYGYTF	TGTGCCAGCAGCTTAATATCAGGGAACTATGGCTACACCTTC
TRBV27	NA	TRBJ1-6	TRBD1	CASRNRGLHNSPLHF	TGTGCCAGCAGAAACAGGGGGCTACATAATTCACCCCTCCACTTT
TRBV19	NA	TRBJ1-5	NA	CASSIVANQPQHF	TGTGCCAGTAGTATAGTAGCGAATCAGCCCCAGCATTTT
TRBV12-3/TRBV12-4	many	TRBJ2-1	TRBD2	CASRLAGIINEQFF	TGTGCCAGCAGACTAGCGGGGATTATCAATGAGCAGTTCTTC